A selection of T cell receptor beta chains follows, all from one sample in a study of cytomegalovirus exposure and HLA in healthy donors. Here immunoSEQ multiplex PCR was the method, and the copy in TCRdb shows in-frame clones only, minus some. The sample has about 160,000 clones, roughly 82% seen once. The specimen sequenced was PBMCs. The source of these receptors is a man aged 45-65 years in good health and CMV-seropositive. Both conserved end residues are part of each CDR3. The D gene is left open where the match is weak. The size entry is marked missing in some rows and otherwise reads once, few, many or a size class.

j_call v_call clone_size d_call cdr3_aa cdr3_nt
TRBJ2-7 TRBV19 . TRBD1 CASTPKWGQWTYEQYF TGTGCCAGTACCCCAAAGTGGGGACAGTGGACCTACGAGCAGTACTTC
TRBJ1-1 TRBV7-9 . . CASSRSGVKDTEAFF TGTGCCAGCAGCCGTTCAGGGGTGAAGGACACTGAAGCTTTCTTT
TRBJ2-7 TRBV27 . TRBD1 CASSPWDSYEQYF TGTGCCAGCAGTCCCTGGGACAGCTACGAGCAGTACTTC
TRBJ2-5 TRBV28 . . CASSSPLGVETQYF TGTGCCAGCAGTTCCCCCCTAGGGGTAGAGACCCAGTACTTC
TRBJ2-5 TRBV5-1 . . CASSLGGDEETQYF TGCGCCAGCAGCTTGGGAGGTGATGAGGAGACCCAGTACTTC
TRBJ2-6 TRBV30 . . CAWSRGTGANGLTF TGTGCCTGGAGTAGGGGAACTGGGGCCAACGGCCTGACTTTC
TRBJ2-3 TRBV5-1 . . CASSLAVDTQYF TGCGCCAGCAGCTTAGCCGTAGATACGCAGTATTTT
TRBJ2-3 TRBV30 . . CAGQSLATPTDTQYF TGTGCCGGCCAGTCTCTAGCGACGCCTACAGATACGCAGTATTTT
TRBJ2-7 TRBV5-4 . TRBD1 CASSDRTGNYEQYF TGTGCCAGCAGCGACCGGACAGGCAACTACGAGCAGTACTTC
TRBJ1-1 TRBV6-1 . . CASSGEGGTEAFF TGTGCCAGCAGCGGGGAGGGAGGCACTGAAGCTTTCTTT
TRBJ2-1 TRBV30 once . CAWTFGSYNEQFF TGTGCCTGGACTTTCGGCTCCTACAATGAGCAGTTCTTC
TRBJ2-5 TRBV5-4 once TRBD1 CASSSGQGLKETQYF TGTGCCAGCAGCAGCGGACAGGGATTGAAAGAGACCCAGTACTTC
TRBJ1-2 TRBV27 . . CASSLREQGYGYTF TGTGCCAGCAGTTTACGGGAGCAGGGTTACGGCTACACCTTC
TRBJ2-7 TRBV5-1 . TRBD1 CASRLQGAYEQYF TGCGCCAGCCGCCTCCAGGGGGCCTACGAGCAGTACTTC
TRBJ2-3 TRBV7-7 . TRBD2 CASSSGLAGVDTQYF TGTGCTAGCAGCTCAGGACTAGCGGGAGTTGATACGCAGTATTTT
TRBJ2-7 TRBV27 . TRBD2 CASSYRREGLHEQYF TGTGCCAGCAGTTACAGGCGGGAGGGCCTCCACGAGCAGTACTTC
TRBJ2-3 TRBV6-4 . TRBD2 CASSAGTISTDTQYF TGTGCCAGCAGTGCCGGGACTATAAGCACAGATACGCAGTATTTT
TRBJ2-1 TRBV2 . TRBD2 CASRDLTSATSYNEQFF TGTGCCAGCAGGGATCTAACTAGCGCCACCTCCTACAATGAGCAGTTCTTC
TRBJ1-3 TRBV7-6 once TRBD1 CASSLVAGGSSGNTIYF TGTGCCAGCAGCTTGGTGGCAGGGGGTTCCTCTGGAAACACCATATATTTT
TRBJ1-5 TRBV29-1 . TRBD1 CSVMTGGENQPQHF TGCAGCGTTATGACAGGGGGCGAAAATCAGCCCCAGCATTTT